Each of the 14 T cell receptor beta chains below was sequenced from the same sample in a study of lymphopenia after photon versus proton radiotherapy. Clones were sequenced by immunoSEQ multiplex PCR, and TCRdb holds only the in-frame ones, with some missing. The table lists about 18,000 clones, roughly nine tenths of them singletons. Specimen: peripheral blood, collected from a patient treated with photon-based radiotherapy. All receptors derive from a woman between 40 and 55 years old with cholangiocarcinoma.

The CDR3 spells CASSFGDQNTEAFF. The CDR3 nucleotides read TGTGCCAGCAGCTTTGGCGACCAGAACACTGAAGCTTTCTTT. The chain uses TRBV5-4 and TRBJ1-1; D is unclear. The V gene's germline CDR1 is SGHNT and CDR2 YYREEE (reference sequence). V was shortened by 2 bases and J by 1 base, with 9 bases between the two germline ends. CDR3 size: 14 residues.

This clone was seen once. The chain recombines TRBV7-9 with TRBJ1-3; 9 bases line up with TRBD1. CDR1 and CDR2 from the germline V gene are SEHNR and FQNEAQ (reference sequence). J lost 3 bases, V lost 5 bases, and 5 bases had no gene match. The CDR3 length is 15 residues. CDR3 protein: CASSRQGVDGNTIYF. The CDR3 DNA reads as TGTGCCAGCAGCAGACAGGGGGTAGATGGAAACACCATATATTTT.

The chain couples TRBV7-2 to TRBJ2-2; no firm D call. CDR1 and CDR2 from the germline V gene are SGHTA and FQGNSA. There are 12 residues in the CDR3. V was shortened by 5 bases and J by 2 bases, with 3 bases between the two germline ends. The CDR3 DNA reads TGTGCCAGCAGCAAAAACACCGGGGAGCTGTTTTTT. Its protein product is CASSKNTGELFF.

The genes are TRBV28 and TRBJ2-3, with TRBD1 as a possible D gene (6 bases). V shed 5 bases and J shed 0 bases, with 9 bases lying between them. CDR1 MDHEN and CDR2 SYDVKM come from the germline V gene. The CDR3 is made up of 14 amino acids. The DNA of the CDR3 is TGTGCCAGCAGTCAGGGGAGTAGCACAGATACGCAGTATTTT. It codes for CASSQGSSTDTQYF.

The J gene is TRBJ1-1, the V gene TRBV6-1; D is unresolved. With 2 bases removed from V and 3 bases from J, the gap between germline ends came to 16 bases. Germline values: CDR1 MNHNS, CDR2 SASEGT. The CDR3 consists of 16 residues. The CDR3 protein is CASSELASAWDTEAFF. As DNA, the CDR3 is TGTGCCAGCAGTGAACTGGCCTCCGCGTGGGACACTGAAGCTTTCTTT.

This chain uses TRBV5-4 with TRBJ1-1, with D possibly matching TRBD1 (6 bases). V lost 3 bases to trimming and J lost 5 bases, with 20 bases between them. CDR1 and CDR2 (germline): SGHNT, YYREEE (reference sequence). This CDR3 spans 16 amino acids. The CDR3 region has the DNA TGTGCCAGCAGCTCGGGTATTCTCGGGGGGCTGACTGAAGCTTTCTTT. This gives the protein CASSSGILGGLTEAFF.

This chain uses TRBV19 with TRBJ1-1; D uncertain. With 5 bases removed from V and 5 bases from J, the gap between germline ends came to 9 bases. Germline CDR1 LNHDA, CDR2 SQIVND (reference sequence). The length of the CDR3 is 12 residues. The DNA of the CDR3 is TGTGCCAGTAGTCCTCGCATAACTGAAGCTTTCTTT. Residues: CASSPRITEAFF.

The chain joins TRBV19 to TRBJ1-6; D remains unclear. V dropped 1 base and J dropped 10 bases, with 5 bases sitting between them. Per germline, CDR1 LNHDA and CDR2 SQIVND (reference sequence). The CDR3 totals 12 residues. The CDR3: CASSIGFSPLHF. Written as DNA, the CDR3 is TGTGCCAGTAGTATAGGATTCTCACCCCTCCACTTT.

In this sample, this clone turned up a few times. The chain employs TRBV4-3 and TRBJ1-3; tentative D call: TRBD1 (6 bases). The CDR3 is made up of 13 amino acids. V was trimmed by 6 bases and J by 3 bases, leaving 9 bases between them. Germline V gene lookup returns CDR1 LGHNA and CDR2 YSLEER. The CDR3 DNA follows: TGCGCCAGCAGTCCAGGGGTTGGAAACACCATATATTTT. It is translated as CASSPGVGNTIYF.

V usage is TRBV9 and J usage is TRBJ2-2, with 13 positions matching TRBD2. This CDR3 contains 18 residues. V shed 1 base and J 0 bases; nucleotides not matched to a gene: 3. Germline CDR1 and CDR2: SGDLS and YYNGEE. DNA for the CDR3: TGTGCCAGCAGCGTACGACTAGCGGGAGGTCCGAACACCGGGGAGCTGTTTTTT. As protein: CASSVRLAGGPNTGELFF.

By share, this clone ranks as medium-sized. The chain joins TRBV6-1 to TRBJ1-2, with TRBD1 matching over 7 bases. This CDR3 has 14 amino acids. V dropped 7 bases and J dropped 5; count of bases not matched to a gene: 10. In germline, CDR1 is MNHNS, CDR2 SASEGT. The CDR3 nucleotides read TGTGCCAGCATCGAAGGGGGCAGCCCTTATGGCTACACCTTC. Residues: CASIEGGSPYGYTF.

This clone is a singleton in its sample. The J gene is TRBJ1-2, the V gene TRBV7-2; 7 bases align to TRBD1. The germline gives CDR1 SGHTA, CDR2 FQGNSA. There are 13 residues in the CDR3. The J segment lost 4 bases and the V segment lost 6 bases, leaving 5 bases of the junction unmatched. CDR3 nucleotide sequence: TGTGCCAGCAGTCCTCAGGGGGGCTATGGCTACACCTTC. This gives the protein CASSPQGGYGYTF.

J is TRBJ2-5 and V is TRBV4-1; D assignment may be TRBD1 or TRBD2 (6 bases each). Germline V lookup: CDR1 MGHRA, CDR2 YSYEKL. Trimming cost V 1 base and J 4 bases, with 13 bases left between them. The CDR3 consists of 15 residues. The CDR3 spells CASSQALRGVETQYF. In DNA form, the CDR3 reads TGCGCCAGCAGCCAAGCCCTGAGGGGGGTAGAGACCCAGTACTTC.

This chain connects TRBV9 to TRBJ2-1; D is uncertain. This CDR3 has 14 amino acids. The germline V and J ends were trimmed by 0 bases and 5 bases, with 9 bases remaining between them. In germline, CDR1 is SGDLS, CDR2 YYNGEE. The CDR3 here is CASSVDGSNNEQFF. CDR3 coding DNA: TGTGCCAGCAGCGTAGACGGCAGTAACAATGAGCAGTTCTTC. The whole variable domain, remainder taken from reference TRBV9 and TRBJ2-1, is DSGVTQTPKHLITATGQRVTLRCSPRSGDLSVYWYQQSLDQGLQFLIQYYNGEERAKGNILERFSAQQFPDLHSELNLSSLELGDSALYFCASSVDGSNNEQFFGPGTRLTVL.